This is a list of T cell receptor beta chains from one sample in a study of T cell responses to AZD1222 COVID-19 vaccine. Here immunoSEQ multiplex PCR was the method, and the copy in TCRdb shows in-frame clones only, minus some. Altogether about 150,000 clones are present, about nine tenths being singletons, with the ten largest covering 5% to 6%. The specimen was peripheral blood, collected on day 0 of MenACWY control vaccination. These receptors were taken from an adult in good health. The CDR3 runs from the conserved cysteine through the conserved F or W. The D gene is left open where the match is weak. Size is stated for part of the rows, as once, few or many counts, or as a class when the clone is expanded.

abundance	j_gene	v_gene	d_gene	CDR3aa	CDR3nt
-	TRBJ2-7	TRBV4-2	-	CASSQETGTYLYEQYF	TGTGCCAGCAGCCAAGAAACGGGAACTTATCTCTACGAGCAGTACTTC
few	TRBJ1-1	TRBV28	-	CASMRNTEAFF	TGTGCCAGCATGCGGAACACTGAAGCTTTCTTT
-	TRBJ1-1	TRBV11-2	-	CASSFRATEAFF	TGTGCCAGCAGCTTTAGGGCCACTGAAGCTTTCTTT
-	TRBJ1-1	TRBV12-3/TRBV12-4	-	CASIRRRNTEAFF	TGTGCCAGCATTCGGCGCAGGAACACTGAAGCTTTCTTT
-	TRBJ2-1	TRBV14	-	CASSQELVLPYNEQFF	TGTGCCAGCAGCCAGGAGCTGGTACTTCCCTACAATGAGCAGTTCTTC
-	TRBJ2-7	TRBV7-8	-	CASSLLDSHSYEQYF	TGTGCCAGCAGCCTCCTGGACAGTCACTCCTACGAGCAGTACTTC
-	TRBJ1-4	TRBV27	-	CASTGSGRVEKLFF	TGTGCCAGCACCGGGTCAGGGCGCGTGGAAAAACTGTTTTTT
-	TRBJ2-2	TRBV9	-	CASSVQGYTGELFF	TGTGCCAGCAGCGTACAGGGGTACACCGGGGAGCTGTTTTTT
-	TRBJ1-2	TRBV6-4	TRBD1	CASSADRGYGYTF	TGTGCCAGCAGTGCCGACAGGGGCTATGGCTACACCTTC
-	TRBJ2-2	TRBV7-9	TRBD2	CASSSSLIAGERTGELFF	TGTGCCAGCAGCTCCTCGTTAATAGCGGGGGAGCGTACCGGGGAGCTGTTTTTT
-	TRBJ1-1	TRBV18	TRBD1	CASSPTGVPGTEAFF	TGTGCCAGCTCACCTACAGGGGTACCGGGCACTGAAGCTTTCTTT
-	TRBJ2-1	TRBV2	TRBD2	CASGTSGTYNEQFF	TGTGCCAGCGGGACTAGCGGGACTTACAATGAGCAGTTCTTC
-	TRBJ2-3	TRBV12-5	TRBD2	CASGWTSGRGSTDTQYF	TGTGCTAGTGGTTGGACTAGCGGGAGGGGTAGTACAGATACGCAGTATTTT
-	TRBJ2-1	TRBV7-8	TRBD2	CASRPGLAGGYNEQFF	TGTGCCAGCAGACCGGGACTAGCGGGGGGATATAATGAGCAGTTCTTC
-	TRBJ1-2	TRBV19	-	CASSIGFNYGYTF	TGTGCCAGTAGTATCGGGTTCAACTATGGCTACACCTTC
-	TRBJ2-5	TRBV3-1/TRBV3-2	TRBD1	CASSPTGLGQETQYF	TGTGCCAGCAGCCCGACAGGGTTGGGCCAAGAGACCCAGTACTTC
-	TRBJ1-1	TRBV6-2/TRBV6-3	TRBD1	CASSYTGGLEAFF	TGTGCCAGCAGTTATACAGGGGGACTTGAAGCTTTCTTT
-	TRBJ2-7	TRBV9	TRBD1	CASSVGQGTEQYF	TGTGCCAGCAGCGTAGGACAGGGGACCGAGCAGTACTTC
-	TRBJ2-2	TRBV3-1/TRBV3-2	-	CASSPASRQGLELFF	TGTGCCAGCAGTCCCGCCTCCCGACAGGGACTGGAGCTGTTTTTT
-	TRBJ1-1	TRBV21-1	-	CASSPETWDLVNTEAFF	TGTGCCAGCAGCCCTGAAACTTGGGACCTTGTGAACACTGAAGCTTTCTTT
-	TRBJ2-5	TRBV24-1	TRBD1	CATSSPGTGQGETQYF	TGTGCCACCAGTTCTCCCGGGACAGGGCAGGGGGAGACCCAGTACTTC
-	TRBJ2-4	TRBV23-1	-	CASIPRDSSETLAKNIQYF	TGCGCCAGCATCCCGAGGGATTCGTCAGAAACTTTAGCCAAAAACATTCAGTACTTC
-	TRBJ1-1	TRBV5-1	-	CASSFGTPPTGNTEAFF	TGCGCCAGCAGCTTCGGGACTCCTCCGACAGGGAACACTGAAGCTTTCTTT
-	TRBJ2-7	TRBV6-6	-	CASARLEGGTYEQYF	TGTGCCAGCGCCCGACTGGAGGGGGGCACCTACGAGCAGTACTTC
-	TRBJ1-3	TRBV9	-	CASSVASTLSGNTIYF	TGTGCCAGCAGCGTAGCATCGACCCTCTCTGGAAACACCATATATTTT
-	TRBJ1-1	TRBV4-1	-	CASRTPGVMNTEAFF	TGCGCCAGCAGAACCCCAGGGGTGATGAACACTGAAGCTTTCTTT
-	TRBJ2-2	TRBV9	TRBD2	CASSPRGTSTGELFF	TGTGCCAGCAGCCCCCGAGGGACTAGCACCGGGGAGCTGTTTTTT
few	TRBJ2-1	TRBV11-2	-	CASEEPNNEQFF	TGTGCCTCAGAAGAGCCCAACAATGAGCAGTTCTTC
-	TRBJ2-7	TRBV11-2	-	CASRRPGLRDYEQYF	TGTGCCAGCAGGCGACCGGGACTCAGGGACTACGAGCAGTACTTC
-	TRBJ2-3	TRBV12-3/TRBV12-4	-	CASTRRTDTQYF	TGTGCCAGCACCCGGCGGACAGATACGCAGTATTTT
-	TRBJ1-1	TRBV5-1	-	CASSLVGSGMNTEAFF	TGCGCCAGCAGCTTGGTGGGTTCAGGGATGAATACTGAAGCTTTCTTT
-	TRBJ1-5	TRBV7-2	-	CASSIQGLQPQHF	TGTGCCAGCAGCATTCAGGGGTTGCAGCCCCAGCATTTT
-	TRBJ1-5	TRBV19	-	CASSIERQQPQHF	TGTGCCAGTAGTATAGAGCGACAGCAGCCCCAGCATTTT
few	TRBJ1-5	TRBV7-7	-	CASSLEGGDSNQPQHF	TGTGCCAGCAGCTTAGAAGGAGGGGATAGCAATCAGCCCCAGCATTTT
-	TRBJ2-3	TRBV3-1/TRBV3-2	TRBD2	CASSHTGLASTDTQYF	TGTGCCAGCAGTCACACGGGACTAGCCTCCACAGATACGCAGTATTTT
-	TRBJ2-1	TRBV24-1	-	CATSDLLGRSNEQFF	TGTGCCACCAGTGACCTACTGGGGCGGTCCAATGAGCAGTTCTTC